These 29 T cell receptor beta chains share one sample of origin, sequenced in a study of breast tumors, draining lymph nodes, adjacent tissues. Samples came from axillary lymph nodes draining the breast cancer. Using its own MiXCR run on the multiplex PCR reads, TCRdb lists one record per CDR3 protein. The table has 85,000 to 120,000 distinct CDR3 sequences, 30% seen once. Sequencing input: axillary lymph node tissue. Receptors were obtained from a female donor with breast cancer. Some clones in this sample may be carry-over from other donors' samples.

The genes are TRBV11-1 and TRBJ2-2; 12 bases agree with TRBD2. The germline V gene has CDR1 SGHAT and CDR2 FQDESV (reference sequence). The CDR3 runs 17 residues. V was pared by 2 bases and J by 2 bases, with 3 bases of the junction left unmatched. CDR3 sequence: CASSLTSGGFNTGELFF. CDR3 bases: TGTGCCAGCAGCTTAACTAGCGGGGGGTTCAACACCGGGGAGCTGTTTTTT.

This clonotype was picked up many times. The chain has TRBV6-5 and TRBJ1-2; 9 nucleotides line up with TRBD1. This CDR3 comprises 15 residues. Per the germline V gene, CDR1 is MNHEY and CDR2 is SVGAGI. Losses at the gene ends were 4 bases for V and 4 bases for J; bases not matched to a gene: 7. The CDR3 coding sequence is TGTGCCAGCAGTTGGACAGGGGATGTCGCCTATGGCTACACCTTC. Translated: CASSWTGDVAYGYTF.

In this sample, this clonotype turned up many times. V is TRBV9 and J is TRBJ2-5; possible D gene TRBD1, 7 bases. This CDR3 region has 15 residues. V lost 3 bases to trimming and J lost 4 bases, with 16 bases between them. Per germline, CDR1 SGDLS and CDR2 YYNGEE. CDR3 in DNA: TGTGCCAGCAGCGCCGCAGGGGGGCTGGGAGAGACCCAGTACTTC. Its translation: CASSAAGGLGETQYF.

The V gene is TRBV12-5, the J gene TRBJ2-5, with 10 bases matching TRBD2. The V gene end was trimmed by 5 bases and the J gene end by 5 bases; junction bases not matched to a gene: 2. This CDR3 region has 13 residues. CDR1 LGHNT and CDR2 FRNRAP come from the germline V gene. CDR3 sequence reads: CASGLAGEETQYF. The CDR3, as DNA: TGTGCTAGTGGTCTAGCGGGAGAGGAGACCCAGTACTTC.

In this sample, this clonotype turned up many times. One junction end disagrees with the germline gene, perhaps due to a read error. In DNA form, the CDR3 reads TGTGCCAGCAGTCACTCGCGACAGGGCGAGCAGTACTTC. Amino acids: CASSHSRQGEQYF. The chain is built from TRBV6-5 and TRBJ2-7; TRBD1 matches 7 bases. Germline V gene sequence: CDR1 MNHEY, CDR2 SVGAGI. The CDR3 is 13 amino acids.

The rearrangement uses TRBV18 and TRBJ2-4; 11 bases align to TRBD2. Germline V lookup: CDR1 KGHSH, CDR2 LQKENI. CDR3 length: 15 amino acids. Trimming took 3 bases from V and 5 from J; bases not matched to a gene: 3. DNA of the CDR3: TGTGCCAGCTCACCCTCACTAGCGGGGGAAAACATTCAGTACTTC. Translated: CASSPSLAGENIQYF.

The chain recombines TRBV7-3 with TRBJ1-4, with a tentative D call TRBD1 (6 bases). Trimming removed 5 bases from V and 12 bases from J, with 25 bases in between. CDR3 length: 16 residues. In germline, CDR1 is SGHTA, CDR2 FQGTGA. CDR3 nucleotide sequence: TGTGCCAGCAGCCCGGGCCAGGACAGACTCTCTGCGGAACTGTTTTTT. This encodes CASSPGQDRLSAELFF.

This clonotype has only one observation. The chain joins TRBV6-6 to TRBJ2-7; 8 bases match TRBD2. Unmatched junction bases numbered 5, after V lost 7 bases and J lost 0 bases. The length of the CDR3 is 14 residues. Germline loops: CDR1 MNHNY, CDR2 SVGAGI (reference sequence). The CDR3 reads CASIPGGLSYEQYF. The DNA of the CDR3 is TGTGCCAGCATCCCGGGAGGGCTCTCCTACGAGCAGTACTTC.

At least ten counts were recorded for this clonotype. The chain is built from TRBV20-1 and TRBJ2-5; 9 bases map to TRBD2. The V segment lost 1 base and the J segment 4 bases; nucleotides outside the gene matches: 7. Looked up from germline, CDR1 is DFQATT and CDR2 is SNEGSKA (reference sequence). This CDR3 is 15 amino acids long. CDR3: CSARVLAGVGETQYF. The CDR3, as DNA: TGCAGTGCTAGAGTATTAGCGGGAGTAGGAGAGACCCAGTACTTC.

This clonotype was observed at least ten times. The chain is built from TRBV13 and TRBJ2-3, with D possibly TRBD1 on 5 matching bases. There are 16 residues in the CDR3. V was clipped by 4 bases and J by 1 base, with 15 bases between them. Germline V gives CDR1 PRHDT, CDR2 FYEKMQ (reference sequence). The CDR3 nucleotides read TGTGCCAGCAGCTCACTCAGGGTGACGGGCACAGATACGCAGTATTTT. Its protein product is CASSSLRVTGTDTQYF.

The table lists this clonotype with many counts. The chain has TRBV5-1 and TRBJ2-1, with D possibly being TRBD2 (6 bases). Trimming took 4 bases from V and 8 from J, leaving 16 bases between them. This CDR3 has 14 amino acids. The germline gives CDR1 SGHRS, CDR2 YFSETQ. The CDR3, as DNA: TGCGCCAGCAGCCCTCAGACTAGTTTCGATGAGCAGTTCTTC. Amino acids: CASSPQTSFDEQFF.

V gene TRBV19 combines with J gene TRBJ1-1, with unresolved D. Germline V gene lookup returns CDR1 LNHDA and CDR2 SQIVND (reference sequence). The CDR3 is 15 amino acids. V lost 3 bases, J lost 1 base, and 12 bases lay in between. This chain's CDR3 is CASSILVGGNTEAFF. The CDR3 DNA is TGTGCCAGTAGTATCTTGGTAGGAGGGAACACTGAAGCTTTCTTT. Full variable domain (outside the CDR3, taken from reference TRBV19 and TRBJ1-1): DGGITQSPKYLFRKEGQNVTLSCEQNLNHDAMYWYRQDPGQGLRLIYYSQIVNDFQKGDIAEGYSVSREKKESFPLTVTSAQKNPTAFYLCASSILVGGNTEAFFGQGTRLTVV.

Ten or more counts support this clonotype. The chain joins TRBV11-3 to TRBJ2-1, with D possibly matching TRBD2 (7 bases). CDR1 and CDR2 from the germline V gene are SGHNT and YENEEA. CDR3 length: 17 residues. Trimming removed 5 bases at V and 5 bases at J, with 22 bases between. The CDR3, as DNA: TGTGCCAGCAGCCCCGGTGCAAGCCGGGGGGCAGACAATGAGCAGTTCTTC. As protein: CASSPGASRGADNEQFF.

This clonotype was recorded many times. This chain joins TRBV28 and TRBJ1-2; TRBD1 matches 7 bases. With 5 bases clipped from V and 8 bases from J, the junction kept 5 bases outside the gene matches. The CDR3 runs to 12 residues. The V gene's germline CDR1 is MDHEN and CDR2 SYDVKM. This CDR3 reads CASSLGTVGYTF. The DNA of the CDR3 is TGTGCCAGCAGTCTTGGGACAGTGGGCTACACCTTC.

This clonotype appeared many times. The genes are TRBV19 and TRBJ2-2; 7 bases are a match to TRBD1. CDR1 LNHDA and CDR2 SQIVND come from the germline V gene (reference sequence). Trimming at V came to 3 bases and at J to 5 bases, leaving 12 bases not matched to a gene. The CDR3 extends over 17 amino acids. The CDR3 loop reads CASSIRTGQVGTGELFF. CDR3 DNA: TGTGCCAGTAGTATTAGAACCGGACAGGTGGGGACCGGGGAGCTGTTTTTT. Looking up the rest from reference TRBV19 and TRBJ2-2 gives the full variable domain: DGGITQSPKYLFRKEGQNVTLSCEQNLNHDAMYWYRQDPGQGLRLIYYSQIVNDFQKGDIAEGYSVSREKKESFPLTVTSAQKNPTAFYLCASSIRTGQVGTGELFFGEGSRLTVL.

This clonotype was found many times. This chain links TRBV5-1 with TRBJ1-2; D is possibly TRBD1 (6 bases). V was shortened by 2 bases and J by 6 bases, with 17 bases between the two germline ends. Germline assignment: CDR1 SGHRS and CDR2 YFSETQ. The CDR3 extends over 15 amino acids. The CDR3 reads CASSFTRTGRDGYTF. The CDR3 nucleotides read TGCGCCAGCAGCTTTACTCGTACAGGGCGGGATGGCTACACCTTC.

As regards this clonotype: One junction end does not reproduce the germline sequence, and a read error may be involved. The chain joins TRBV20-1 to TRBJ2-2; 10 positions match TRBD2. There are 14 residues in the CDR3. Germline CDR1 and CDR2: DFQATT and SNEGSKA (reference sequence). The CDR3 reads CSALAGAKTAELFF. CDR3 in DNA: TGCAGTGCTCTAGCGGGAGCAAAAACCGCGGAGCTGTTCTTT.

The chain couples TRBV6-5 to TRBJ2-5; 12 bases align to TRBD2. This CDR3 has 15 amino acids. The germline gives CDR1 MNHEY, CDR2 SVGAGI. The trim removed 2 bases at V and 4 bases at J, leaving 2 bases unmatched. The CDR3, as DNA: TGTGCCAGCAGTTACCCGGGACTAGCGGGAGAGACCCAGTACTTC. Protein product: CASSYPGLAGETQYF.

The chain joins TRBV14 to TRBJ1-2; D is undetermined. CDR3 size: 13 residues. Germline V gives CDR1 SGHDN, CDR2 FVKESK. V was shortened by 4 bases and J by 4 bases, with 10 bases between the two germline ends. This chain's CDR3 is CASSPSGTYGYTF. Here the CDR3 DNA reads TGTGCCAGCAGCCCGAGTGGCACCTATGGCTACACCTTC. Variable domain in full (rest from reference TRBV14 and TRBJ1-2): EAGVTQFPSHSVIEKGQTVTLRCDPISGHDNLYWYRRVMGKEIKFLLHFVKESKQDESGMPNNRFLAERTGGTYSTLKVQPAELEDSGVYFCASSPSGTYGYTFGSGTRLTVV.

A remark on this clonotype: A much larger clone lies one base from this, so it may be a read error. CDR3 bases: TGCAGCGTTACTATCAGTGGTGCTGAAGCTTTCTTT. It yields the protein CSVTISGAEAFF. V gene TRBV29-1 combines with J gene TRBJ1-1; no definite D call. The CDR3 extends over 12 amino acids. Germline V CDR1 and CDR2: SQVTM, ANQGSEA. With 5 bases removed from V and 6 bases from J, the gap between germline ends came to 13 bases.

Ten or more counts support this clonotype. The V gene is TRBV7-2, the J gene TRBJ2-7, with 10 positions matching TRBD2. The V gene end was trimmed by 3 bases and the J gene end by 4 bases; junction bases not matched to a gene: 3. The CDR3 has 14 amino acids. Germline lookup yields CDR1 SGHTA and CDR2 FQGNSA. The CDR3 reads CASSFTSGEYEQYF. The DNA of the CDR3 is TGTGCCAGCAGCTTCACTAGCGGGGAGTACGAGCAGTACTTC.

V gene TRBV4-3 combines with J gene TRBJ2-1, with 10 bases identical to TRBD2. CDR1 is LGHNA, CDR2 YSLEER, per germline. The CDR3 contains 15 residues. The J segment lost 6 bases and the V segment lost 3 bases, leaving 5 bases of the junction unmatched. CDR3 sequence (DNA): TGCGCCAGCAGCCAGACTAGCGGGTTCTCCAATGAGCAGTTCTTC. This codes for CASSQTSGFSNEQFF.

This clonotype was counted many times. V and J are TRBV7-2 and TRBJ1-6; unclear D gene. From germline, CDR1 is SGHTA and CDR2 FQGNSA. Trimming took off 3 bases at V and 4 bases at J, with 7 bases between the two ends. This CDR3 has 14 amino acids. The CDR3 DNA reads TGTGCCAGCAGCTTCAAATTTTATAATTCACCCCTCCACTTT. Residues: CASSFKFYNSPLHF.

This clonotype was seen at least ten times. The genes are TRBV3-1 and TRBJ2-7, with D maybe TRBD1 (6 bases). The CDR3 covers 15 residues. Germline CDR1 LGHDT, CDR2 YNNKEL (reference sequence). V was shortened by 3 bases and J by 3 bases, with 15 bases between the two germline ends. The CDR3 nucleotides are TGTGCCAGCAGCCAGCGCCAGGGGACCAACTACGAGCAGTACTTC. It encodes CASSQRQGTNYEQYF.

This clonotype has a count of ten or more. In DNA, the CDR3 is TGCAGCGTTGACCCTCTAGCGGCCTTCCCCAACAATAATGAGCAGTTCTTC. This codes for CSVDPLAAFPNNNEQFF. The chain recombines TRBV29-1 with TRBJ2-1; 7 nucleotides line up with TRBD2. This CDR3 has 17 amino acids. Germline V CDR1 and CDR2: SQVTM, ANQGSEA. V dropped 3 bases and J dropped 7; count of bases not matched to a gene: 18.

This clonotype was detected a few times. This chain joins TRBV14 and TRBJ1-1, with TRBD1 matching over 8 bases. Trimming took 2 bases from V and 1 from J; bases not matched to a gene: 6. This CDR3 has 16 amino acids. Germline V gene lookup returns CDR1 SGHDN and CDR2 FVKESK. CDR3 region: CASSQPRTGKNTEAFF. CDR3 in DNA: TGTGCCAGCAGCCAACCTCGGACAGGGAAGAACACTGAAGCTTTCTTT.

In this sample, this clonotype turned up many times. This could be a read error, since a much larger clone is one nucleotide away. J is TRBJ2-7 and V is TRBV20-1; possibly TRBD1 for D (6 bases). Germline V CDR1 and CDR2: DFQATT, SNEGSKA (reference sequence). The CDR3 is 14 amino acids. CDR3 sequence (DNA): TGCAGTGCTAAAGGGACATTGAGCTCCTCCGAGCAGTACTTC. This sequence encodes CSAKGTLSSSEQYF.

Remarks on this clonotype: One end of the junction does not line up with germline, which may come from a read error. The genes are TRBV4-1 and TRBJ2-1; tentatively, D is TRBD1 or TRBD2 (5 bases each). Germline lookup yields CDR1 MGHRA and CDR2 YSYEKL. This CDR3 is 14 amino acids long. CDR3 sequence (DNA): TGCGCCAGCAGCCAAGTTTCCGGGGCCAATGAGCAGTGCTTC. It is translated as CASSQVSGANEQCF.

The chain is built from TRBV28 and TRBJ2-7, with D tentatively TRBD2 (7 bases). V lost 7 bases to trimming and J lost 2 bases, with 15 bases between them. Germline loops: CDR1 MDHEN, CDR2 SYDVKM. The CDR3 spans 14 residues. The CDR3 region has the DNA TGTGCCAGCAACCGAGGGGGGGCCACCTACGAGCAGTACTTC. Encoded protein: CASNRGGATYEQYF. The complete variable domain, with remaining parts taken from reference TRBV28 and TRBJ2-7, reads DVKVTQSSRYLVKRTGEKVFLECVQDMDHENMFWYRQDPGLGLRLIYFSYDVKMKEKGDIPEGYSVSREKKERFSLILESASTNQTSMYLCASNRGGATYEQYFGPGTRLTVT.